This T cell receptor beta chain was sequenced for a study of OX40 agonist ivuxolimab in advanced cancers. The method was immunoSEQ multiplex PCR; TCRdb's version includes in-frame clones alone and lacks a portion of them. The sample records over 55,000 clones, under 90% being singletons. The source is an adult with an advanced solid tumor such as melanoma, head and neck, liver or kidney cancer. Material: CD4+ or CD8+ T cells sorted from blood, obtained in a trial of the OX40 agonist ivuxolimab.

CDR3 protein: CASSAGYTEAFF. Written as DNA, the CDR3 is TGTGCCAGCAGTGCGGGATATACTGAAGCTTTCTTT. This rearrangement joins TRBV25-1 to TRBJ1-1; D not certain. This CDR3 is 12 amino acids long. Germline values: CDR1 MGHDK, CDR2 SYGVNS. Trimming removed 4 bases from V and 5 bases from J, with 8 bases in between. The whole variable domain, remainder taken from reference TRBV25-1 and TRBJ1-1, is EADIYQTPRYLVIGTGKKITLECSQTMGHDKMYWYQQDPGMELHLIHYSYGVNSTEKGDLSSESTVSRIRTEHFPLTLESARPSHTSQYLCASSAGYTEAFFGQGTRLTVV.